The rows below give T cell receptor beta chains drawn from one sample of a study of cytomegalovirus exposure and HLA in healthy donors. Profiled with immunoSEQ multiplex PCR; TCRdb holds only in-frame clones, not every one. The repertoire table contains some 120,000 clones. The specimen sequenced was PBMCs. These receptors originate from a young man in good health and CMV-seronegative. CDR3s include the opening cysteine and the closing phenylalanine or tryptophan. A D gene is named only where the DNA matches it firmly.

CDR3 DNA | CDR3 protein | CDR3 length | V gene | D gene | J gene
TGCAGCGTTGGGGGACAGGGGGTAAATCAGCCCCAGCATTTT | CSVGGQGVNQPQHF | 14 | TRBV29-1 | TRBD1 | TRBJ1-5
TGTGCCAGCAGTTTATTAGGGGCTAGCGGGAGCTCCCAAGAGACCCAGTACTTC | CASSLLGASGSSQETQYF | 18 | TRBV27 | TRBD2 | TRBJ2-5
TGCGCCAGCAGCTGGGGACTAGCGGGGGCATACAATGAGCAGTTCTTC | CASSWGLAGAYNEQFF | 16 | TRBV5-1 | TRBD2 | TRBJ2-1
TGTGCCTGGAGTCCCGGGGGGGCTGAAGCTTTCTTT | CAWSPGGAEAFF | 12 | TRBV30 | - | TRBJ1-1
TGTGCCAGCAGCCCCCTTAACAATGAGCAGTTCTTC | CASSPLNNEQFF | 12 | TRBV11-3 | - | TRBJ2-1
TGTGCCAGTAAAGAGGACAGGGGTTATGGCTACACCTTC | CASKEDRGYGYTF | 13 | TRBV19 | TRBD1 | TRBJ1-2
TGTGCCAGCAGCGTAATCACAGGGGGCCATGGCTACACCTTC | CASSVITGGHGYTF | 14 | TRBV9 | TRBD1 | TRBJ1-2
TGTGCCAGCAGTCCGCATCTTGAGCCTAGCGGTACAGATACGCAGTATTTT | CASSPHLEPSGTDTQYF | 17 | TRBV28 | TRBD2 | TRBJ2-3
TGTGCCAGTAGCCCACTAGGGGACAGGGTCGTAAATCAGCCCCAGCATTTT | CASSPLGDRVVNQPQHF | 17 | TRBV19 | TRBD1 | TRBJ1-5
TGTGCCAGTAGTGTGGACAGGGAAGAGACCCAGTACTTC | CASSVDREETQYF | 13 | TRBV19 | TRBD1 | TRBJ2-5
TGTGCCAGCAGCTGGGGACAGGGAGACACTGAAGCTTTCTTT | CASSWGQGDTEAFF | 14 | TRBV5-4 | TRBD1 | TRBJ1-1
TGTGCCAGCAGCTCTACAGGGGGAAGCAATCAGCCCCAGCATTTT | CASSSTGGSNQPQHF | 15 | TRBV11-2 | TRBD1 | TRBJ1-5
TGTGCCAGTAGTATTAGTCCCCCAGAAGAAGAGGGCAATCAGCCCCAGCATTTT | CASSISPPEEEGNQPQHF | 18 | TRBV19 | - | TRBJ1-5
TGCGCCAGCAGCTTAAGCGGCCAAGAGACCCAGTACTTC | CASSLSGQETQYF | 13 | TRBV5-1 | - | TRBJ2-5
TGTGCCAGCAGCGCGGGACAGGGGGCGGCCTATGGCTACACCTTC | CASSAGQGAAYGYTF | 15 | TRBV7-8 | TRBD1 | TRBJ1-2
TGTGCCAGCAGCTTCCAGGGGGTTCACGAGCAGTACTTC | CASSFQGVHEQYF | 13 | TRBV7-3 | TRBD1 | TRBJ2-7
TGTGCCAGCAGCTCCGGGCAGGGGGCAGAGGGGGAGCTGTTTTTT | CASSSGQGAEGELFF | 15 | TRBV11-3 | TRBD1 | TRBJ2-2
TGTGCCAGCGACGTAACCGGGACAGGGCTAAGCTATGGCTACACCTTC | CASDVTGTGLSYGYTF | 16 | TRBV28 | TRBD1 | TRBJ1-2
TGTGCCAGCAGCCCGCTCTGGGGACAGGGGGCTAACTATGGCTACACCTTC | CASSPLWGQGANYGYTF | 17 | TRBV28 | TRBD1 | TRBJ1-2
TGTGCCTGGAGCAGAGGGGGTCTCTATGGCTACACCTTC | CAWSRGGLYGYTF | 13 | TRBV30 | - | TRBJ1-2
TGTGCCAGCAGCTGGAGACAGGGCACGGATACGCAGTATTTT | CASSWRQGTDTQYF | 14 | TRBV7-2 | TRBD1 | TRBJ2-3
TGTGCCAGCAGCTTTCTCGGCAATACAGCGAACACCGGGGAGCTGTTTTTT | CASSFLGNTANTGELFF | 17 | TRBV13 | - | TRBJ2-2
TGTGCCAGCAGTTATGGGGGGACCTCCTACGAGCAGTACTTC | CASSYGGTSYEQYF | 14 | TRBV6-5 | - | TRBJ2-7
TGTGCCAGCAGTCCTTATATGAGGGTAGCGGGGGGACATGAGCAGTTCTTC | CASSPYMRVAGGHEQFF | 17 | TRBV27 | TRBD2 | TRBJ2-1
TGTGCCAGTACGGCGGGAGAGTCGTCCGCCTACGAGCAGTACTTC | CASTAGESSAYEQYF | 15 | TRBV19 | TRBD2 | TRBJ2-7
TGTGCTCAGCCTTTGGAGTCGATGAACACTGAAGCTTTCTTT | CAQPLESMNTEAFF | 14 | TRBV2 | - | TRBJ1-1
TGTGCCAGCAGCCCCGGGAAAGAGACCCAGTACTTC | CASSPGKETQYF | 12 | TRBV5-6 | - | TRBJ2-5
TGTGCCAGCAGCCGGGGTATCACCTACGAGCAGTACTTC | CASSRGITYEQYF | 13 | TRBV7-7 | - | TRBJ2-7
TGTGCCAGCAGTGATAGTCCCGGGACAGATACGCAGTATTTT | CASSDSPGTDTQYF | 14 | TRBV6-4 | - | TRBJ2-3
TGTGCCAGCAGCTTAAGCGTCAACCCCTACGAGCAGTACTTC | CASSLSVNPYEQYF | 14 | TRBV5-5 | - | TRBJ2-7
TGCGCCAGCAGCTTGGGACAGGCGAAAGATACGCAGTATTTT | CASSLGQAKDTQYF | 14 | TRBV5-1 | - | TRBJ2-3
TGTGCCAGCACCCGGGACACCTCCACAGATACGCAGTATTTT | CASTRDTSTDTQYF | 14 | TRBV11-2 | - | TRBJ2-3
TGTGCCAGCTCAATAGCGGGAGGGTCCTACGAGCAGTACTTC | CASSIAGGSYEQYF | 14 | TRBV18 | TRBD2 | TRBJ2-7
TGTGCCAGCAGTCGATACGACAGGGTGAACTATGGCTACACCTTC | CASSRYDRVNYGYTF | 15 | TRBV2 | TRBD1 | TRBJ1-2
TGTGCCAGCAGCCCCCAGGGCGCTAACTATGGCTACACCTTC | CASSPQGANYGYTF | 14 | TRBV7-9 | - | TRBJ1-2
TGTGCCACCAGCAGAGACGGACAGGGCGATACTGAAGCTTTCTTT | CATSRDGQGDTEAFF | 15 | TRBV15 | TRBD1 | TRBJ1-1
TGTGCCAGCTCACCTAAACCGGGACAGGGGGCAATACCCAATCAGCCCCAGCATTTT | CASSPKPGQGAIPNQPQHF | 19 | TRBV18 | TRBD1 | TRBJ1-5
TGTGCCAGTAGTATAGGGGCGGCAGGGAACTATGGCTACACCTTC | CASSIGAAGNYGYTF | 15 | TRBV19 | - | TRBJ1-2
TGCAGCGCGACCGCAACTAGCAGCCCCGCTCCCTATGGCTACACCTTC | CSATATSSPAPYGYTF | 16 | TRBV29-1 | - | TRBJ1-2
TGTGCCAGTAGTAGTACAGGGGGTGGTCAGCCCCAGCATTTT | CASSSTGGGQPQHF | 14 | TRBV19 | TRBD1 | TRBJ1-5
TGTGCCAGCAGCTCCACTACCCGCGGGGGAGGTACGCAGTATTTT | CASSSTTRGGGTQYF | 15 | TRBV11-2 | TRBD2 | TRBJ2-3
TGTGCCAGCAGTTTCGGGGGGCTAAGCAATCAGCCCCAGCATTTT | CASSFGGLSNQPQHF | 15 | TRBV28 | - | TRBJ1-5
TGTGCCAGCAGTGACTCGAGGCCGGGGACCGGGGAGCTGTTTTTT | CASSDSRPGTGELFF | 15 | TRBV6-4 | - | TRBJ2-2
TGCAGCGTTGAAGTGGGTAGCGGGGGTTCCGACAATGAGCAGTTCTTC | CSVEVGSGGSDNEQFF | 16 | TRBV29-1 | TRBD2 | TRBJ2-1
TGTGCCAGCAGCTCGACTGCCGGGACCTACGAGCAGTACTTC | CASSSTAGTYEQYF | 14 | TRBV7-9 | - | TRBJ2-7
TGTGCCAGCAGCACCTCGGACAGGGAAATGGCTGAAGCTTTCTTT | CASSTSDREMAEAFF | 15 | TRBV27 | TRBD1 | TRBJ1-1
TGTGCCAGCGATAGGGACAGCCGATACAATGAGCAGTTCTTC | CASDRDSRYNEQFF | 14 | TRBV9 | TRBD1 | TRBJ2-1
TGCAGCGTTTTAGAAGACTTGACGGGGGGTACTGAAGCTTTCTTT | CSVLEDLTGGTEAFF | 15 | TRBV29-1 | - | TRBJ1-1
TGTGCCAGCAGCCAAGGCTCCTTAGCGTACTCCTACAATGAGCAGTTCTTC | CASSQGSLAYSYNEQFF | 17 | TRBV4-2 | - | TRBJ2-1
TGTGCCAGCAGATATCAGGACAGGGGCTACGAGCAGTACTTC | CASRYQDRGYEQYF | 14 | TRBV27 | TRBD1 | TRBJ2-7
TGCAGCGTTGATCTAGGTAGTTACGAGCAGTACTTC | CSVDLGSYEQYF | 12 | TRBV29-1 | - | TRBJ2-7
TGTGCCTGGAGTTCGACAGCGGGAATCTCCTACGAGCAGTACTTC | CAWSSTAGISYEQYF | 15 | TRBV30 | TRBD2 | TRBJ2-7
TGCGCCAGCAGCTTCGGGACAGGGGGTAGCGAGCAGTACTTC | CASSFGTGGSEQYF | 14 | TRBV5-1 | TRBD1 | TRBJ2-7
TGTGCCAGTGGTGGGGATGTGACAGGGGAAGAGACCCAGTACTTC | CASGGDVTGEETQYF | 15 | TRBV19 | TRBD1 | TRBJ2-5
TGTGCCAGCGTTCACGGGAGCTCGTATATTCAGTACTTC | CASVHGSSYIQYF | 13 | TRBV6-1 | - | TRBJ2-4